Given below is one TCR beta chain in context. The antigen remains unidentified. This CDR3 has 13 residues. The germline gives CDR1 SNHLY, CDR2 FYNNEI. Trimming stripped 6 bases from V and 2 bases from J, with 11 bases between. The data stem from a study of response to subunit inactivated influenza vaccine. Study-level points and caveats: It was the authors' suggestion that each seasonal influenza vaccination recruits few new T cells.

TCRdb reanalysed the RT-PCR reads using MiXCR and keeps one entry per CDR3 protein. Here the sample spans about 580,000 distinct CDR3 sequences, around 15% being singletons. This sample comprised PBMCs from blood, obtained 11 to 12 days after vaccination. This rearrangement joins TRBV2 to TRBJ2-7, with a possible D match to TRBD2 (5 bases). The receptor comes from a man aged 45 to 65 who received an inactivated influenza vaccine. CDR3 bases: TGTGCCAGCAGACCTATTAGCGCCTACGAGCAGTACTTC. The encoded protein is CASRPISAYEQYF.